This TCR beta chain was identified during a study of blood T cell repertoires in COVID-19. At the level of the study: PBMCs, B-cell-depleted T cells, or T cells provided the cDNA or gDNA that made up the material.

Original methodology: Researchers report that nucleated cell counts were estimated from reference gene primer amplification. Repertoires were generated with immunoSEQ multiplex PCR, while TCRdb's copy carries only in-frame clones and drops some. Clone size and the V and J calls come from that table; the DNA yielded D and trimming. Among about 68,000 clones, around 83% were seen once, and the ten largest hold roughly 4%. CDR3 length: 14 residues. The V and J ends lost 6 bases and 4 bases respectively, with 16 bases between them. Germline V gives CDR1 MNHEY, CDR2 SVGAGI. Source material: peripheral blood. The V and J genes are TRBV6-5 and TRBJ2-7; D call uncertain. The TCR was taken from a man aged 50-60 years with acute or convalescent COVID-19. CDR3 coding DNA: TGTGCCAGCAGCGACATGAATCCCCCTTACGAGCAGTACTTC. Amino acids: CASSDMNPPYEQYF.